The 14 T cell receptor beta chains below all came from one sample that was sequenced in a study of T cells in Graves' hyperthyroidism and ophthalmopathy (dated by TCRdb to about 2019). The library relied on multiplex PCR. The run used an Illumina HiSeq 2000. The TCR beta CDR3 regions were amplified from the RNA transcripts. The first round of RT-PCR for the TCR CDR3 was performed with the HTBI primer set and the Qiagen OneStep RT-PCR kit. The raw public data were reprocessed by TCRdb itself: fastp quality trimming at Q25, MiXCR clonotype calling, in-frame beta chains only. Here each entry gathers all rows of one CDR3 protein and keeps the most common genes and DNA. This sample holds nearly 600,000 distinct CDR3 sequences; approximately 15% were observed only once. 5% to 7% of the sample is in the top ten clones. Sequencing was carried out using blood. Every receptor here comes from a woman younger than 45 with Graves' hyperthyroidism that later progressed to Graves' ophthalmopathy.

This clonotype has a count of ten or more. The chain couples TRBV27 to TRBJ2-6; D is ambiguous. The germline CDR1 and CDR2 sequences are MNHEY and SMNVEV (reference sequence). The germline V and J ends were trimmed by 5 bases and 0 bases, with 8 bases remaining between them. The CDR3 runs to 15 residues. The CDR3 protein is CASSPGLSGANVLTF. The CDR3 nucleotides read TGTGCCAGCAGTCCCGGCCTCTCTGGGGCCAACGTCCTGACTTTC.

This clonotype was detected only a few times. The chain employs TRBV5-1 and TRBJ2-5, with D perhaps matching TRBD1 or TRBD2 (6 bases each). V lost 4 bases to trimming and J lost 5 bases, with 18 bases between them. The CDR3 length is 15 residues. Germline CDR1 is SGHRS and CDR2 is YFSETQ. This CDR3 reads CASSPRDKGGETQYF. The CDR3 region has the DNA TGCGCCAGCAGCCCCCGGGACAAAGGAGGGGAGACCCAGTACTTC.

This clonotype appeared many times. This rearrangement joins TRBV19 to TRBJ2-1; TRBD2 might be the D (5 bases). Germline lookup yields CDR1 LNHDA and CDR2 SQIVND (reference sequence). This CDR3 comprises 14 residues. V shed 8 bases and J shed 0 bases, with 11 bases lying between them. DNA of the CDR3: TGTGCCAGTTACAGCGGCGACTCCTACAATGAGCAGTTCTTC. Translated: CASYSGDSYNEQFF.

This clonotype appeared many times. In DNA, the CDR3 is TGTGCCAGCAGTTCCCGGGACACTGGAGGGACCATATATTTT. Protein sequence: CASSSRDTGGTIYF. The rearrangement joins TRBV6-1 to TRBJ1-3; tentative D call: TRBD1 (6 bases). This CDR3 contains 14 residues. Trimming removed 5 bases from V and 10 bases from J, with 18 bases in between. Per germline, CDR1 MNHNS and CDR2 SASEGT.

A few counts support this clonotype. J is TRBJ2-2 and V is TRBV4-1, with a weak D call TRBD1 (7 bases). V lost 4 bases and J 1 base, leaving 19 bases between the germline ends. Germline V gene sequence: CDR1 MGHRA, CDR2 YSYEKL. The CDR3 sequence is 18 residues long. The DNA for the CDR3 is TGCGCCAGCAGCCCGAGGGGGCTAGCGCCTTTGAACACCGGGGAGCTGTTTTTT. This sequence encodes CASSPRGLAPLNTGELFF.

This clonotype was observed a handful of times. This chain uses TRBV6-2 or TRBV6-3 with TRBJ1-1; possibly TRBD1 for D (5 bases). Trimming removed 7 bases from V and 10 bases from J, with 34 bases in between. This CDR3 spans 18 amino acids. CDR1 is MNHEY, CDR2 SVGEGT, per germline. DNA for the CDR3: TGTGCCAGCAATATTCTCCGGGGACGCCCTACCCAGGACCTGAGAGCTTTCTTT. It translates to CASNILRGRPTQDLRAFF.

The rearrangement uses TRBV5-1 and TRBJ2-3, with 8 bases matching TRBD2. V lost 4 bases to trimming and J lost 3 bases; unmatched junction nucleotides: 4. The CDR3 has 14 residues. Germline V lookup: CDR1 SGHRS, CDR2 YFSETQ. DNA for the CDR3: TGCGCCAGCAGCCGGGAGGGAGGGACAGATACGCAGTATTTT. Its protein product is CASSREGGTDTQYF. Filled out from reference TRBV5-1 and TRBJ2-3, the complete variable domain reads KAGVTQTPRYLIKTRGQQVTLSCSPISGHRSVSWYQQTPGQGLQFLFEYFSETQRNKGNFPGRFSGRQFSNSRSEMNVSTLELGDSALYLCASSREGGTDTQYFGPGTRLTVL.

The chain recombines TRBV18 with TRBJ1-1; 10 bases match TRBD1. The CDR3 loop spans 16 amino acids. V lost 0 bases, J lost 1 base, and 2 bases stayed unmatched. Germline CDR1 KGHSH, CDR2 LQKENI. The CDR3 nucleotides read TGTGCCAGCTCACCACCGGGACAGGGGCAGAACACTGAAGCTTTCTTT. This encodes CASSPPGQGQNTEAFF.

This clonotype has more than one count but fewer than ten. The chain has TRBV6-1 and TRBJ1-1; unclear D gene. The CDR3 has 13 amino acids. Trimming took off 3 bases at V and 5 bases at J, with 10 bases between the two ends. In germline, CDR1 is MNHNS, CDR2 SASEGT. This CDR3 reads CASSERMGTEAFF. The CDR3 bases are TGTGCCAGCAGTGAGCGTATGGGGACTGAAGCTTTCTTT.

This clonotype was detected ten times or more. The genes are TRBV27 and TRBJ1-2; 7 bases are shared with TRBD1. The germline V gene encodes CDR1 MNHEY and CDR2 SMNVEV (reference sequence). This CDR3 is built from 15 residues. The ends lost 2 bases at V and 4 bases at J; junction bases unmatched: 7. The CDR3 loop reads CASSLDPDRAYGYTF. Written as DNA, the CDR3 is TGTGCCAGCAGTTTAGACCCCGACAGGGCCTATGGCTACACCTTC.

Only a few counts were recorded for this clonotype. The CDR3: CASSPSRENGNQPQHF. The CDR3 DNA sequence: TGTGCCAGCTCACCTTCCAGGGAGAACGGCAATCAGCCCCAGCATTTT. The chain employs TRBV18 and TRBJ1-5; D is possibly TRBD1 (5 bases). Germline-derived CDR1 and CDR2 are KGHSH and LQKENI. The CDR3 sequence is 16 residues long. The V gene lost 3 bases and the J gene lost 2 bases, with 14 bases spanning the gap. Looking up the rest from reference TRBV18 and TRBJ1-5 gives the full variable domain: NAGVMQNPRHLVRRRGQEARLRCSPMKGHSHVYWYRQLPEEGLKFMVYLQKENIIDESGMPKERFSAEFPKEGPSILRIQQVVRGDSAAYFCASSPSRENGNQPQHFGDGTRLSIL.

This clonotype occurred many times. The chain has TRBV6-2 or TRBV6-3 and TRBJ2-5; 7 bases are a match to TRBD2. The CDR3 extends over 15 amino acids. The germline V gene encodes CDR1 MNHEY and CDR2 SVGEGT. V was clipped by 7 bases and J by 1 base; unmatched bases: 9. The CDR3 nucleotides are TGTGCCAGCACTCGAGCCCCTAGCGGCCAAGAGACCCAGTACTTC. It specifies CASTRAPSGQETQYF.

There are many counts of this clonotype. The chain couples TRBV5-1 to TRBJ2-7; D is possibly TRBD2 (5 bases). Germline V CDR1 and CDR2: SGHRS, YFSETQ. Trimming cost V 7 bases and J 5 bases, with 16 bases left between them. This CDR3 has 13 amino acids. The CDR3 coding sequence is TGCGCCAGCGCCGGGATCCTGGGGAACGAGCAGTACTTC. Amino acids: CASAGILGNEQYF. Supplemented by reference TRBV5-1 and TRBJ2-7, the full variable domain reads KAGVTQTPRYLIKTRGQQVTLSCSPISGHRSVSWYQQTPGQGLQFLFEYFSETQRNKGNFPGRFSGRQFSNSRSEMNVSTLELGDSALYLCASAGILGNEQYFGPGTRLTVT.

The table lists this clonotype with many counts. The chain joins TRBV14 to TRBJ2-5; D not resolved. The germline gives CDR1 SGHDN, CDR2 FVKESK. The CDR3 extends over 11 amino acids. Trimming removed 0 bases at V and 6 bases at J, with 2 bases between. The CDR3 spells CASSQEQTQYF. CDR3 nucleotides: TGTGCCAGCAGCCAAGAACAGACCCAGTACTTC.